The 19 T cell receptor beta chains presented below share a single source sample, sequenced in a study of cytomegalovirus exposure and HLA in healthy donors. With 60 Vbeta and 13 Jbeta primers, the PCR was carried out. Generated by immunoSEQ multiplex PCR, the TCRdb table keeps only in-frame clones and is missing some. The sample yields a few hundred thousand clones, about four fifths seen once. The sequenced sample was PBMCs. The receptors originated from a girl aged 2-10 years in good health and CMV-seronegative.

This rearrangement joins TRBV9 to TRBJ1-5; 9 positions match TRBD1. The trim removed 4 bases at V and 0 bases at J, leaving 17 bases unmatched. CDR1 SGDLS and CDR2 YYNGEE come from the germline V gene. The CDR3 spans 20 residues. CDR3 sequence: CASSTWHQRTGDYSNQPQHF. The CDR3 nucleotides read TGTGCCAGCAGCACATGGCACCAAAGGACAGGGGACTATAGCAATCAGCCCCAGCATTTT.

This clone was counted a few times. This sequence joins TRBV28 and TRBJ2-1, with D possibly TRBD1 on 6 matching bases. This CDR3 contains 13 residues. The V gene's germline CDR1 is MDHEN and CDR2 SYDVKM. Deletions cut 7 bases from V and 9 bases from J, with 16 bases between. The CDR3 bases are TGTGCCAGCAAAATTACAGGGTCGGGTGAGCAGTTCTTC. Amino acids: CASKITGSGEQFF.

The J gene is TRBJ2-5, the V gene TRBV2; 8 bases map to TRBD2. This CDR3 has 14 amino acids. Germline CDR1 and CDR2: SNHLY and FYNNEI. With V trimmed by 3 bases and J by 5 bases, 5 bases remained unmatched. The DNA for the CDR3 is TGTGCCAGCAGTGATCGGACTAGCCATGAGACCCAGTACTTC. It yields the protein CASSDRTSHETQYF.

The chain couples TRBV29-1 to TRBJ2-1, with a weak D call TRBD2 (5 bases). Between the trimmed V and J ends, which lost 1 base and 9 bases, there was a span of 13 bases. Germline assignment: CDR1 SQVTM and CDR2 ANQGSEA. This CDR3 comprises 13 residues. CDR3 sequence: CSVEGFEGSEQFF. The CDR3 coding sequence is TGCAGCGTTGAAGGTTTCGAAGGGAGTGAGCAGTTCTTC.

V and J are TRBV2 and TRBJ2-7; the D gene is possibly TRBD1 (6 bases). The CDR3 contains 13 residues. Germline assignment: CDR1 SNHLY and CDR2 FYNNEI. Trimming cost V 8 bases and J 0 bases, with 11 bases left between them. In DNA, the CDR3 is TGTGCCAGCCGAGACAGGAGCTCCTACGAGCAGTACTTC. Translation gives CASRDRSSYEQYF.

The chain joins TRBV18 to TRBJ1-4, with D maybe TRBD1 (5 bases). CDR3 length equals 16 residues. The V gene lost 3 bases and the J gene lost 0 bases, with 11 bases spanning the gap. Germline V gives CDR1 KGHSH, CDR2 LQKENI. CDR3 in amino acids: CASSPFDSATNEKLFF. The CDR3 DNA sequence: TGTGCCAGCTCACCCTTCGACAGCGCAACTAATGAAAAACTGTTTTTT.

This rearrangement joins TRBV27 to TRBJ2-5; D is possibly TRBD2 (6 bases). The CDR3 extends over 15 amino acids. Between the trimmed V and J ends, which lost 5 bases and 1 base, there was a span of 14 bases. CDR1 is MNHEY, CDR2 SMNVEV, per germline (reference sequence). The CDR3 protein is CASSPQMGGQETQYF. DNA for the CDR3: TGTGCCAGCAGTCCACAAATGGGGGGCCAAGAGACCCAGTACTTC.

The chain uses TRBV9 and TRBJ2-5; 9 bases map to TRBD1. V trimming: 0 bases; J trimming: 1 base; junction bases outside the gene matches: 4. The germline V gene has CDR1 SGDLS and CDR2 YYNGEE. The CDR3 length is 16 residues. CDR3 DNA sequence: TGTGCCAGCAGCGTAGGCGGGACAGGGATCCAAGAGACCCAGTACTTC. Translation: CASSVGGTGIQETQYF.

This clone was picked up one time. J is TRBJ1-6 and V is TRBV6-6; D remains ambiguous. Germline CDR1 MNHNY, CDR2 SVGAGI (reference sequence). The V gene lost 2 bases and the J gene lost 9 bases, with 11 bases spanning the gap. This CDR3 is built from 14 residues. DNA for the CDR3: TGTGCCAGCAGTTACAGAGTCGAGCCTTCACCCCTCCACTTT. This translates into CASSYRVEPSPLHF.

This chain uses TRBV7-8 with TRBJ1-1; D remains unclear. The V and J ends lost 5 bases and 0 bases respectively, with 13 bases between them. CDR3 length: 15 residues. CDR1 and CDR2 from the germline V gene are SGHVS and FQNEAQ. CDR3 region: CASSPRGTVNTEAFF. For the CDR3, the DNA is TGTGCCAGCAGCCCTCGGGGAACGGTGAACACTGAAGCTTTCTTT.

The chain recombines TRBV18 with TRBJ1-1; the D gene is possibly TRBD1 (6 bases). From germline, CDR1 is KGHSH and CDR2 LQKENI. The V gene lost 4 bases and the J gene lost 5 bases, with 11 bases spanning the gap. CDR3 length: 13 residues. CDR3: CASSQYRETEAFF. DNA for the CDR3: TGTGCCAGCTCACAGTACAGGGAGACTGAAGCTTTCTTT. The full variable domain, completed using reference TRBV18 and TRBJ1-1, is NAGVMQNPRHLVRRRGQEARLRCSPMKGHSHVYWYRQLPEEGLKFMVYLQKENIIDESGMPKERFSAEFPKEGPSILRIQQVVRGDSAAYFCASSQYRETEAFFGQGTRLTVV.

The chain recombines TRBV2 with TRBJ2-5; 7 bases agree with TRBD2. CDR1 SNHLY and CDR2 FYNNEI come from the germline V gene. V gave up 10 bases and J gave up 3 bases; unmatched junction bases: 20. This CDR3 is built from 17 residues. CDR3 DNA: TGTGCCACCCAGGGAGTTTATGCGGGGGTGGGTGAAGAGACCCAGTACTTC. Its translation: CATQGVYAGVGEETQYF.

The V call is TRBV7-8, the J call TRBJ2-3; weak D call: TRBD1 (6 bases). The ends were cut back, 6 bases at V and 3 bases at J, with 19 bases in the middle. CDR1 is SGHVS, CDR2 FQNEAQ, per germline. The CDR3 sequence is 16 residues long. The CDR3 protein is CASRASGVLGTDTQYF. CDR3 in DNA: TGTGCCAGCAGAGCGTCAGGGGTTCTGGGTACAGATACGCAGTATTTT.

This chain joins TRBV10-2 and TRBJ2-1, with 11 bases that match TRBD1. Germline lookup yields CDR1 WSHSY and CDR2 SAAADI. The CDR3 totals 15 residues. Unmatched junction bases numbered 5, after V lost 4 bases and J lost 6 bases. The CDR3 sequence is CASSGPGQGGNEQFF. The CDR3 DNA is TGCGCCAGCAGTGGTCCGGGACAGGGGGGCAATGAGCAGTTCTTC.

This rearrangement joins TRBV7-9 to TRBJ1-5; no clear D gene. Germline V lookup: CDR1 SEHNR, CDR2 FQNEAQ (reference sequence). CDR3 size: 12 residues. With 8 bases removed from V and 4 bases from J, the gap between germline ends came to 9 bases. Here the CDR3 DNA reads TGTGCCAGCGGTGACTGGAATCAGCCCCAGCATTTT. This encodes CASGDWNQPQHF.

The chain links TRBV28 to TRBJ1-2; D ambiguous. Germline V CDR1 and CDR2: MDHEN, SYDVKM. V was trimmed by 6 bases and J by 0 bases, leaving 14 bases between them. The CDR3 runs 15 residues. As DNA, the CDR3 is TGTGCCAGCAGACTAGCTGGCGGGGCTAACTATGGCTACACCTTC. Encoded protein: CASRLAGGANYGYTF.

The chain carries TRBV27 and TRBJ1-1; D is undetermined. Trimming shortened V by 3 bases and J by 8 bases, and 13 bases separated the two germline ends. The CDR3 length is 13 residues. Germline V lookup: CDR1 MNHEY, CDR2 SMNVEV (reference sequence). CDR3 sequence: CASSFGQSGEAFF. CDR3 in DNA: TGTGCCAGCAGTTTTGGGCAAAGCGGGGAAGCTTTCTTT.

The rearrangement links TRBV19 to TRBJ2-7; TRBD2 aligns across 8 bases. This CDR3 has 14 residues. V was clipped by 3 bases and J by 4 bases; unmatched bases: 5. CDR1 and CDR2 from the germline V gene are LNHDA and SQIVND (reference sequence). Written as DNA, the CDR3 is TGTGCCAGTAGTATGGCGGGACTAGGGTACGAGCAGTACTTC. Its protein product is CASSMAGLGYEQYF.

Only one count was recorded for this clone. CDR3: CASSLDKPGLAGGTQYF. The CDR3 nucleotides are TGTGCCAGCAGCTTAGATAAACCGGGACTAGCGGGAGGAACGCAGTATTTT. The chain links TRBV13 to TRBJ2-3; 15 positions match TRBD2. V gave up 1 base and J gave up 9 bases; unmatched junction bases: 8. This CDR3 has 17 amino acids. Germline V gives CDR1 PRHDT, CDR2 FYEKMQ (reference sequence).